This note documents a single T cell receptor beta chain sequence. The antigen is unknown. These data are taken from a study of tumor-infiltrating lymphocytes in localized non-small cell lung cancer. Whole-study context: Resected tumor was paired with non-adjacent uninvolved lung from the same patient. Study findings and constraints: Tumors had more T cell infiltration than uninvolved lung, per TCRbeta sequencing and CD3 counts. T-cell fraction did not differ between immunotypes IM1 and IM2. Only some patients had TCR sequencing, depending on available tissue.

This table comes from immunoSEQ multiplex PCR, and its TCRdb copy is limited to in-frame clones, with some not included. This sample has 15,000 to 20,000 clones, with over 70% found just once. The CDR3 loop spans 14 amino acids. V lost 5 bases and J lost 4, with 15 bases in between. CDR1 and CDR2 from the germline V gene are KGHSH and LQKENI. The chain has TRBV18 and TRBJ2-7, with D possibly TRBD2 on 6 matching bases. The TCR comes from a human donor with non-small cell lung cancer. The sample comprised lung tumor tissue. The DNA of the CDR3 is TGTGCCAGCTCAAATACGGGAGCAACGTACGAGCAGTACTTC. It specifies CASSNTGATYEQYF.